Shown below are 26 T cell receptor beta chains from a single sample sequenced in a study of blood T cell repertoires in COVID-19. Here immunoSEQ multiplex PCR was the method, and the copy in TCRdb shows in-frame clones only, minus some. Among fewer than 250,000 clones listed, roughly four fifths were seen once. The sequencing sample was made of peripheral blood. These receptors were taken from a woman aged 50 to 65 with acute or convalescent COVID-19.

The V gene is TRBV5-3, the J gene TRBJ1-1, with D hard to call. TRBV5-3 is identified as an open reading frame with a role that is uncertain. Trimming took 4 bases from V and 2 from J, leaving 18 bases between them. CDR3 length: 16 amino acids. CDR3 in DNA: TGTGCCAGAAGCCCTGCGAGGAGCTATCAAAACACTGAAGCTTTCTTT. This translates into CARSPARSYQNTEAFF.

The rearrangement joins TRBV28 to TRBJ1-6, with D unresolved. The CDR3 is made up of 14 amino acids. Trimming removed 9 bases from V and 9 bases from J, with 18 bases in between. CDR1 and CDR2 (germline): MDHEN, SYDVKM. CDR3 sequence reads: CASFTRFSASPLHF. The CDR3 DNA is TGTGCCAGTTTTACCAGATTCTCCGCTTCACCCCTCCACTTT.

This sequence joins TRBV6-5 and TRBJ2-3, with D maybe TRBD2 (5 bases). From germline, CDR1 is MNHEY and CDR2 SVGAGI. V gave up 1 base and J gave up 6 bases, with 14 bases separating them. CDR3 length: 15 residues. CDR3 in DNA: TGTGCCAGCAGTTACTTTAGGACTCCACCTGATACGCAGTATTTT. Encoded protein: CASSYFRTPPDTQYF.

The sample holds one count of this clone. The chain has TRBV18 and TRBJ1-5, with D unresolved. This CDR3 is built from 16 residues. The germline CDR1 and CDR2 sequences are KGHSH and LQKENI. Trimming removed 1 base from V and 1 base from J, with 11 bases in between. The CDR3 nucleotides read TGTGCCAGCTCACCACAATCCGCTCGGAGCAATCAGCCCCAGCATTTT. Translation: CASSPQSARSNQPQHF.

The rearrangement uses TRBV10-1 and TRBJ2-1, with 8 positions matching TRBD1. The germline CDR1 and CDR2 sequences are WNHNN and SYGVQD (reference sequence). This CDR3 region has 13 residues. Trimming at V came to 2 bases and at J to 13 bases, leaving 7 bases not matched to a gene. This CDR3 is CASSENRGIGQFF. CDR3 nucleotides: TGCGCCAGCAGTGAGAACAGGGGGATAGGCCAGTTCTTC.

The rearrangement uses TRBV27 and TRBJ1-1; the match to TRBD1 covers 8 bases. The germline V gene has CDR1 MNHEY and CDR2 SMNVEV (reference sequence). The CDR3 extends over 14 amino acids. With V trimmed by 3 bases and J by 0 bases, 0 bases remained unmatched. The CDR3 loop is CASSLDRVNTEAFF. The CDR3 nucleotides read TGTGCCAGCAGTTTGGACAGGGTGAACACTGAAGCTTTCTTT.

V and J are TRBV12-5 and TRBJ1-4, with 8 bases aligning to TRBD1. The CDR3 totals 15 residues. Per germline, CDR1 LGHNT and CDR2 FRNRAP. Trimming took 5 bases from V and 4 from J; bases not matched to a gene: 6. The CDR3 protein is CASGADRGHNEKLFF. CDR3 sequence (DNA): TGTGCTAGTGGTGCAGACAGGGGCCATAATGAAAAACTGTTTTTT.

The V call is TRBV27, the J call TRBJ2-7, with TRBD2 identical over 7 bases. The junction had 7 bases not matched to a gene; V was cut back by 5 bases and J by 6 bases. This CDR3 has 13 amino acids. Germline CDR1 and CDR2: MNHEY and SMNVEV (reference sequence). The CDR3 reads CASSKTRTSEQYF. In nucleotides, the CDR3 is TGTGCCAGCAGTAAGACGAGGACTAGCGAGCAGTACTTC.

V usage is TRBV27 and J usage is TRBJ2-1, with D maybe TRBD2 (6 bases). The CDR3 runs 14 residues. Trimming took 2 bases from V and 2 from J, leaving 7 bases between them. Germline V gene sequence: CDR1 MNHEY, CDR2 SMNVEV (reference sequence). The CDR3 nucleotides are TGTGCCAGCAGTTTACGCGGGACCTACAATGAGCAGTTCTTC. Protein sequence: CASSLRGTYNEQFF.

CDR3: CASRVQGSDANIQYF. CDR3 coding DNA: TGTGCCAGCAGGGTACAGGGGTCAGATGCAAACATTCAGTACTTC. The chain combines TRBV2 with TRBJ2-4, with 7 bases that match TRBD1. CDR3 size: 15 residues. J was trimmed by 6 bases and V by 6 bases; bases with no gene match: 11. Germline V CDR1 and CDR2: SNHLY, FYNNEI.

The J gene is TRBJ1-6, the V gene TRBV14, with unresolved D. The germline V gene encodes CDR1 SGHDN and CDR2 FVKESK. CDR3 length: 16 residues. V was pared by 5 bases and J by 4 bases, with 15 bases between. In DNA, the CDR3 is TGTGCCAGCAGCGCTACCACAGATCTTTATAATTCACCCCTCCACTTT. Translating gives CASSATTDLYNSPLHF. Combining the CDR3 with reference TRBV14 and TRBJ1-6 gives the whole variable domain EAGVTQFPSHSVIEKGQTVTLRCDPISGHDNLYWYRRVMGKEIKFLLHFVKESKQDESGMPNNRFLAERTGGTYSTLKVQPAELEDSGVYFCASSATTDLYNSPLHFGNGTRLTVT.

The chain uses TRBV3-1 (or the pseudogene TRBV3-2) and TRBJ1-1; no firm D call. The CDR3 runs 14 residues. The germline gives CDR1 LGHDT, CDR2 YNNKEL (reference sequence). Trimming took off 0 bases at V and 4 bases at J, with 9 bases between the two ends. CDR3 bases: TGTGCCAGCAGCCAAGAATCCCTCAGCACTGAAGCTTTCTTT. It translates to CASSQESLSTEAFF.

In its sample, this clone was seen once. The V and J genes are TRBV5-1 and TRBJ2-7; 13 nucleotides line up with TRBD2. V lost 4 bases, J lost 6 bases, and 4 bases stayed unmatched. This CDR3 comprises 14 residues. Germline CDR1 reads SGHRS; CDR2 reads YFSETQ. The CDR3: CASSNGLAGVEQYF. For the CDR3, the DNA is TGCGCCAGCAGCAACGGACTAGCGGGAGTCGAGCAGTACTTC.

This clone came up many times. CDR3 DNA: TGTGCCAGCTCCCGGGACACTTTCGAGCAGTACTTC. Translating it yields CASSRDTFEQYF. The chain has TRBV18 and TRBJ2-7; maybe TRBD1 (6 bases). CDR1 KGHSH and CDR2 LQKENI come from the germline V gene. Trimming removed 6 bases at V and 6 bases at J, with 12 bases between. The CDR3 consists of 12 residues.

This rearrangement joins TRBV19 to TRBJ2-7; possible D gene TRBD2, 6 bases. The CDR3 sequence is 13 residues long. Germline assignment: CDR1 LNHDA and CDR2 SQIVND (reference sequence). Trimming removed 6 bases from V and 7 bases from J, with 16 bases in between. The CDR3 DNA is TGTGCCAGTAGGCAACCTCCGGGACTGGAGCAGTACTTC. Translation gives CASRQPPGLEQYF.

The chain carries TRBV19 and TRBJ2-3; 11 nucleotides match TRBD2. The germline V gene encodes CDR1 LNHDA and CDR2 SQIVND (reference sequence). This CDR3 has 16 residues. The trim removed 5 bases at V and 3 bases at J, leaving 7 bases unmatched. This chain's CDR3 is CASSPQSSGRTDTQYF. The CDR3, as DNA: TGTGCCAGTAGTCCGCAATCTAGCGGGAGGACAGATACGCAGTATTTT. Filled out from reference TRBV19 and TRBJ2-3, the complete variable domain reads DGGITQSPKYLFRKEGQNVTLSCEQNLNHDAMYWYRQDPGQGLRLIYYSQIVNDFQKGDIAEGYSVSREKKESFPLTVTSAQKNPTAFYLCASSPQSSGRTDTQYFGPGTRLTVL.

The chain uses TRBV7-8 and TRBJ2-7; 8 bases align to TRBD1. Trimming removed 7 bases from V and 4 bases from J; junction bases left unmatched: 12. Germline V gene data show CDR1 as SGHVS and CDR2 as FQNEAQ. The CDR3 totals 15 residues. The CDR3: CASNPDRGMSYEQYF. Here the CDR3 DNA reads TGTGCCAGCAACCCTGACAGGGGCATGTCTTACGAGCAGTACTTC.

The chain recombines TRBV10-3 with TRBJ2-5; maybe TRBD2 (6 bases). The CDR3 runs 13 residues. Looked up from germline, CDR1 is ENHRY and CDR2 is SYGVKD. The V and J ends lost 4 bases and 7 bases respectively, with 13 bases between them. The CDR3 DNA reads TGTGCCATCAGTGGGGAGATGGGGGGGACCCAGTACTTC. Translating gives CAISGEMGGTQYF.

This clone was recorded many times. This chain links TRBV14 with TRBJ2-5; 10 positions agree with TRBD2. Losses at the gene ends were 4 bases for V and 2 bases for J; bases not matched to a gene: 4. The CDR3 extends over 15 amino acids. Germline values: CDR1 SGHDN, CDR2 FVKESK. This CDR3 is CASSRGTSVQETQYF. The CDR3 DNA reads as TGTGCCAGCAGCCGCGGGACTAGCGTACAAGAGACCCAGTACTTC.

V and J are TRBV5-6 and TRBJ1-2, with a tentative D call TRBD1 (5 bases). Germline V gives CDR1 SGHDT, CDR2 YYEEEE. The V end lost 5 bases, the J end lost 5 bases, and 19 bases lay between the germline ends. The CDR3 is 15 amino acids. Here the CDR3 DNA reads TGTGCCAGCAGTCGCCCCGGGACTATTATATATGGCTACACCTTC. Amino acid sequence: CASSRPGTIIYGYTF.

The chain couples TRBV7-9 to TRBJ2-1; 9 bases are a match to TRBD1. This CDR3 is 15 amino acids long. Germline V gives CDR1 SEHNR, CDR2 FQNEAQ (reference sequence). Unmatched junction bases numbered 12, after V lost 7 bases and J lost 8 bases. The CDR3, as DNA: TGTGCCAGCACCGTGCTCGGGACAGGGAACCATGAGCAGTTCTTC. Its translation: CASTVLGTGNHEQFF. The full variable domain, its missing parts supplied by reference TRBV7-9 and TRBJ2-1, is DTGVSQNPRHKITKRGQNVTFRCDPISEHNRLYWYRQTLGQGPEFLTYFQNEAQLEKSRLLSDRFSAERPKGSFSTLEIQRTEQGDSAMYLCASTVLGTGNHEQFFGPGTRLTVL.

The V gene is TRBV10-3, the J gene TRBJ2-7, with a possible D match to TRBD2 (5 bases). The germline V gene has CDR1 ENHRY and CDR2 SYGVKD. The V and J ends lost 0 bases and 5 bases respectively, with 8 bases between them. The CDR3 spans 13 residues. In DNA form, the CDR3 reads TGTGCCATCAGTGAGTCCCCCGGGGACGAGCAGTACTTC. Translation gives CAISESPGDEQYF.

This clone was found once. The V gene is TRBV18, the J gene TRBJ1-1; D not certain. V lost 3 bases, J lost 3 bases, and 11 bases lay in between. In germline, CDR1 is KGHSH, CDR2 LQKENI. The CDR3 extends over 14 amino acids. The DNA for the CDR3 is TGTGCCAGCTCACCCGACATGTTCGACACTGAAGCTTTCTTT. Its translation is CASSPDMFDTEAFF.

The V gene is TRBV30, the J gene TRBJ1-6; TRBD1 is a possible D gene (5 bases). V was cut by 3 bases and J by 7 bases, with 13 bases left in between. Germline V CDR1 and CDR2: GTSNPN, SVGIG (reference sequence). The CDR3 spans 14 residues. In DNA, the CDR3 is TGTGCCTGGAGAGGCCCAGGGTCAAATTCACCCCTCCACTTT. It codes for CAWRGPGSNSPLHF.

The CDR3 DNA sequence: TGTGCCAGCAGCCCAAGACAGGGTCGAGATAAACTGTTTTTT. It encodes CASSPRQGRDKLFF. The rearrangement joins TRBV7-2 to TRBJ1-4, with 7 bases fitting TRBD1. The ends lost 5 bases at V and 11 bases at J; junction bases unmatched: 11. The germline V gene encodes CDR1 SGHTA and CDR2 FQGNSA. The CDR3 contains 14 residues.

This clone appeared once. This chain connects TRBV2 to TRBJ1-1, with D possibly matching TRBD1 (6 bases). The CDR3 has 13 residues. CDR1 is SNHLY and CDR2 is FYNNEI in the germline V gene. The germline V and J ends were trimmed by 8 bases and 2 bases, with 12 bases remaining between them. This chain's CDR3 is CASLRDTNTEAFF. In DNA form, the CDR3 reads TGTGCCAGCCTTCGGGACACTAACACTGAAGCTTTCTTT. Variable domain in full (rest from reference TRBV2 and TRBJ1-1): EPEVTQTPSHQVTQMGQEVILRCVPISNHLYFYWYRQILGQKVEFLVSFYNNEISEKSEIFDDQFSVERPDGSNFTLKIRSTKLEDSAMYFCASLRDTNTEAFFGQGTRLTVV.